The following is a T cell receptor (beta chain) sequence with its context. Its antigen remains unidentified. The input lacks base qualities; no much larger clone sits a single base away. This sample is drawn from a study of blood T cell repertoires in COVID-19 (dated by TCRdb to 2018 to 2020). For context, the study as a whole: Samples covering the acute and convalescent phases of COVID-19 were provided by collaborators in the United States, Italy and Spain. The prospective study material was composed of cDNA or gDNA derived from T cells, B-cell-depleted T cells, or PBMCs. The dataset comprised deeply sampled blood TCRbeta repertoires from subjects exposed to, actively infected with, or recovered from COVID-19. The repertoires were made available in a free public database intended to serve as a resource for research on the immune response to SARS-CoV-2. Samples were obtained from the ongoing ImmuneRACE study (first 160 participants) and from 950 to 1,500 subjects provided by 6 global collaborators. Nearly every sample came with metadata listing a de-identified subject ID, COVID-19 status, age in years and sex. Where available, HLA class I and class II types were taken from metadata supplied by the sample provider and were not determined by assay-based typing. What the authors observed across the whole study: Clinical and demographic metadata were provided uncurated, with the amount varying by source and participant.

As encoded in the germline V gene, CDR1 is SNHLY while CDR2 is FYNNEI. Relative to germline, V is 5 bases shorter and J is 6 bases shorter, with 5 bases between their ends. Spanning cysteine to phenylalanine, the CDR3 consists of 11 amino acids. Just the 33-base CDR3 DNA is kept, in frame starting at base 1. Participants in the prospective study were enrolled through a virtual design, were aged roughly 18 to 100 years, and lived in approximately 25 United States geographic areas. To assign participants to cohorts, the prospective study relied on clinical history that participants themselves reported in a screening survey and a study questionnaire. Recovered participants in ImmuneRACE Cohort 3 were defined by two consecutive negative NP/OP PCR tests, clearance by a healthcare professional, or resolution of symptoms. Each participant in the prospective study had whole blood, serum and a nasopharyngeal or oropharyngeal swab collected by mobile phlebotomists. Prospective study participants could optionally give additional blood draws and questionnaires over a roughly 2-month period. Before DNA extraction, prospective study blood samples were shipped either frozen or at room temperature.

TCRbeta CDR3 regions were amplified from genomic DNA using the immunoSEQ Assay, a bias-controlled multiplex PCR. On the authors' methods: The number of nucleated cells in each sample was estimated from the amplification of reference gene primers within the assay. Sequence reads were collapsed and filtered to measure the absolute abundance of every unique TCRbeta CDR3 rearrangement. For each sample, productive Simpson clonality was calculated as the square root of Simpson's diversity index over productive rearrangements. Drawn from immuneACCESS, this table holds only the in-frame rearrangements with V and J called that TCRdb kept. Clones are partly lost; checked studies trace under half to an unresolved V gene and leave the rest unexplained. The V and J calls and clone size are taken from that table; D and trimming were inferred from the DNA. The sample table holds 150,000 to 200,000 clones, of which 80% were seen once. 5% to 6% of the sample comes from the top ten.

The chain was built from TRBV2 and TRBJ2-1; no D gene is confidently identified. The receptor was derived from a man aged 40-50 years who had recovered from COVID-19. The sample consisted of PBMCs or T cells enriched from blood (not recorded which). CDR3 protein: CASSPSNEQFF. The nucleotide sequence reads TGTGCCAGCAGTCCCTCCAATGAGCAGTTCTTC. Reference TRBV2 and TRBJ2-1 proteins supply the regions before and after the CDR3; the full variable domain is: EPEVTQTPSHQVTQMGQEVILRCVPISNHLYFYWYRQILGQKVEFLVSFYNNEISEKSEIFDDQFSVERPDGSNFTLKIRSTKLEDSAMYFCASSPSNEQFFGPGTRLTVL.